The TCR beta chain described here comes from a study of T-cell reconstitution after alpha-beta-depleted transplantation in children listed by TCRdb under 2016. In terms of the full investigation: The study quantitatively tracked T-cell immune reconstitution after TCRalphabeta/CD19-depleted allogeneic hematopoietic cell transplantation in children using TCR repertoire profiling. The study at large found these results: The high TCRbeta diversity at day 60 in some patients was ascribed to recipient T cells and intrathymic progenitors that had survived conditioning. The apparently early alphabetaT-cell count recovery about two months after transplant was reportedly dependent on only several hundred rapidly expanded clones derived from non-depleted graft cells. The frequencies of hyperexpanded clones fell over the following months, and after one year, T-cell counts and TCRbeta diversity were mostly attributed to newly produced T cells.

About this clonotype: Its cognate antigen has yet to be identified. Nothing much larger sits one base from this clone, and base qualities are not available.

Preparation of the library involved PCR. Sequencing was performed on an Illumina HiSeq 2500. TCR libraries were prepared with molecular barcoding, using unique molecular identifiers to normalize TCRbeta repertoire quantification. Using fastp at Q25 and MiXCR, TCRdb reprocessed the public reads and kept productive beta chains. CDR3 protein duplicates are merged, each entry listing the most common genes and DNA. A total of about 97,000 distinct CDR3 sequences appear in this sample, 7.5% to 9.5% of them only once. Jointly, the top ten make up about a sixth of the sample. From a lookup of the germline V gene, CDR1 and CDR2 are MDHEN and SYDVKM. The CDR3, cysteine through phenylalanine, is 11 amino acids long. The kept DNA is CDR3 alone, 33 bases in frame from the first base. V drops 3 bases and J drops 7 bases, leaving 4 bases in between. The treatment or condition label corresponds to: allogeneic hematopoietic cell transplantation with graft depleted of TCRalphabeta T cells and CD19 B cells. Transplant recipients were children who received TCRalphabeta/CD19-depleted allogeneic hematopoietic cell grafts.

The chain is encoded by TRBV28 joined to TRBJ2-1; confidence is insufficient to name the D gene. The sequence derives from a boy younger than 10 with acute lymphoblastic leukemia, due to receive a stem cell transplant. The input for sequencing was PBMCs, taken before TCRalphabeta/CD19-depleted stem cell transplant. The DNA sequence is as follows: TGTGCCAGCAGTTTTAGGAATGAGCAGTTCTTC. Its translation reads: CASSFRNEQFF.